A single sample is the source of the 24 T cell receptor beta chains below, sequenced in a study of OX40 agonist ivuxolimab in advanced cancers. Some clones are missing from TCRdb's copy, which holds only in-frame ones; the method was immunoSEQ multiplex PCR. The data contain 15,000 to 25,000 clones, around 88% of them singletons. Specimen: CD4+ or CD8+ T cells sorted from blood, collected in a trial of the OX40 agonist ivuxolimab. These receptors all come from an adult with an advanced solid tumor such as melanoma, head and neck, liver or kidney cancer.

The chain carries TRBV10-2 and TRBJ1-5, with D possibly TRBD1 on 5 matching bases. V gave up 1 base and J gave up 0 bases, with 10 bases separating them. Germline CDR1 is WSHSY and CDR2 is SAAADI. CDR3 size: 16 residues. The CDR3: CASSEWPGDSNQPQHF. In nucleotides, the CDR3 is TGCGCCAGCAGTGAGTGGCCGGGGGATAGCAATCAGCCCCAGCATTTT.

This clone was counted a single time. The CDR3 loop is CASSLEWGAGTDTQYF. The CDR3 nucleotides read TGTGCCAGCAGCTTGGAATGGGGGGCGGGCACAGATACGCAGTATTTT. The gene calls are TRBV5-4 and TRBJ2-3, with D perhaps assigned TRBD1 or TRBD2 (6 bases each). The CDR3 has 16 residues. Trimming cost V 0 bases and J 1 base, with 12 bases left between them. Per the germline V gene, CDR1 is SGHNT and CDR2 is YYREEE (reference sequence).

The rearrangement joins TRBV10-2 to TRBJ2-4; 8 nucleotides agree with TRBD1. V lost 7 bases to trimming and J lost 3 bases; unmatched junction nucleotides: 5. The CDR3 loop spans 14 amino acids. CDR1 is WSHSY, CDR2 SAAADI, per germline. The CDR3 nucleotides are TGCGCCAGCACCCTGGACAGGGTCAAAAACATTCAGTACTTC. Its protein is CASTLDRVKNIQYF.

The chain has TRBV9 and TRBJ1-1; 7 nucleotides line up with TRBD1. Germline V CDR1 and CDR2: SGDLS, YYNGEE. J lost 4 bases, V lost 0 bases, and 6 bases had no gene match. This CDR3 contains 15 residues. The CDR3 sequence is CASSVESRQGTEAFF. In DNA form, the CDR3 reads TGTGCCAGCAGCGTAGAGTCGAGACAGGGCACTGAAGCTTTCTTT.

CDR3 residues: CASSVILRGAEAFF. The CDR3, as DNA: TGTGCCAGCAGCGTAATTTTAAGGGGAGCTGAAGCTTTCTTT. This rearrangement joins TRBV9 to TRBJ1-1; D is possibly TRBD1 (5 bases). Germline assignment: CDR1 SGDLS and CDR2 YYNGEE. V was clipped by 1 base and J by 6 bases, with 13 bases between them. The CDR3 length is 14 residues.

This clone is labeled large (0.1 to 1%). The chain employs TRBV5-4 and TRBJ2-7; the D is unclear. The CDR3 has 14 amino acids. V lost 3 bases and J 3 bases, leaving 13 bases between the germline ends. Germline assignment: CDR1 SGHNT and CDR2 YYREEE (reference sequence). CDR3 coding DNA: TGTGCCAGCAGCTCCGACGGGTCCGTCTACGAGCAGTACTTC. It is translated as CASSSDGSVYEQYF.

The genes are TRBV27 and TRBJ2-7; 7 bases map to TRBD1. Germline V gene data show CDR1 as MNHEY and CDR2 as SMNVEV (reference sequence). The CDR3 is 14 residues long. V lost 5 bases and J lost 5; bases outside the gene matches: 9. The CDR3 loop is CASSIGQAKDEQYF. The CDR3 nucleotides read TGTGCCAGCAGTATCGGACAGGCGAAAGACGAGCAGTACTTC.

The genes are TRBV10-2 and TRBJ2-1; 13 positions match TRBD2. V shed 7 bases and J 6 bases; nucleotides not matched to a gene: 6. The CDR3 is 15 amino acids. Germline CDR1 reads WSHSY; CDR2 reads SAAADI. CDR3 DNA sequence: TGCGCCAGCACCCCACTAGCGGGAGGGATCAATGAGCAGTTCTTC. It encodes CASTPLAGGINEQFF.

This clone is termed large (0.1 to 1%). The V and J genes are TRBV9 and TRBJ2-2; D is unclear. CDR3 length: 14 residues. From germline, CDR1 is SGDLS and CDR2 YYNGEE. The V and J ends lost 0 bases and 5 bases respectively, with 8 bases between them. CDR3 in amino acids: CASSVEYRTGELFF. The CDR3 DNA reads TGTGCCAGCAGCGTAGAGTATAGGACCGGGGAGCTGTTTTTT.

The rearrangement links TRBV7-9 to TRBJ2-2, with 12 bases matching TRBD1. The CDR3 sequence is 17 residues long. With 6 bases clipped from V and 5 bases from J, the junction kept 10 bases outside the gene matches. Germline V lookup: CDR1 SEHNR, CDR2 FQNEAQ (reference sequence). CDR3 amino acids: CASSAPGQGARTGELFF. In DNA, the CDR3 is TGTGCCAGCAGTGCACCGGGACAGGGGGCAAGGACCGGGGAGCTGTTTTTT. Full variable domain (missing parts from reference TRBV7-9 and TRBJ2-2): DTGVSQNPRHKITKRGQNVTFRCDPISEHNRLYWYRQTLGQGPEFLTYFQNEAQLEKSRLLSDRFSAERPKGSFSTLEIQRTEQGDSAMYLCASSAPGQGARTGELFFGEGSRLTVL.

The chain couples TRBV4-3 to TRBJ2-7; D not certain. The germline gives CDR1 LGHNA, CDR2 YSLEER. V was cut by 0 bases and J by 4 bases, with 13 bases left in between. The CDR3 is 15 amino acids. The CDR3 protein is CASSQDPLRSYEQYF. The CDR3 DNA follows: TGCGCCAGCAGCCAAGATCCCCTCCGGTCGTACGAGCAGTACTTC.

The chain employs TRBV5-4 and TRBJ2-1, with TRBD2 identical over 12 bases. J was trimmed by 1 base and V by 3 bases; bases with no gene match: 5. This CDR3 spans 17 amino acids. Germline V gene sequence: CDR1 SGHNT, CDR2 YYREEE (reference sequence). The CDR3 bases are TGTGCCAGCAGCTCTCCGACTAGCGGGAGATCCTACAATGAGCAGTTCTTC. Translation: CASSSPTSGRSYNEQFF.

The chain recombines TRBV7-9 with TRBJ2-2, with D maybe TRBD1 (5 bases). V lost 4 bases and J lost 0, with 12 bases in between. Germline CDR1 is SEHNR and CDR2 is FQNEAQ (reference sequence). CDR3 length equals 16 residues. The DNA of the CDR3 is TGTGCCAGCAGCTCCAGGGTATCGTCGAACACCGGGGAGCTGTTTTTT. This encodes CASSSRVSSNTGELFF.

Note on this clone: Other nucleotide sequences in the sample specify the same CDR3. In DNA, the CDR3 is TGTGCCAGCAGACTACAGGGGTATAGCAATCAGCCCCAGCATTTT. Residues: CASRLQGYSNQPQHF. The chain combines TRBV27 with TRBJ1-5; 7 bases are shared with TRBD1. The CDR3 consists of 15 residues. V lost 6 bases and J lost 0; bases outside the gene matches: 5. Germline CDR1 reads MNHEY; CDR2 reads SMNVEV (reference sequence).

This chain uses TRBV14 with TRBJ2-5; D gene ambiguous. CDR1 SGHDN and CDR2 FVKESK come from the germline V gene. Trimming shortened V by 2 bases and J by 5 bases, and 6 bases separated the two germline ends. CDR3 length equals 12 residues. Written as DNA, the CDR3 is TGTGCCAGCAGCCAAATAGAGGAGACCCAGTACTTC. Encoded protein: CASSQIEETQYF.

The chain links TRBV19 to TRBJ1-2; TRBD1 is a possible D gene (5 bases). V was pared by 1 base and J by 0 bases, with 12 bases between. From germline, CDR1 is LNHDA and CDR2 SQIVND (reference sequence). The CDR3 length is 16 residues. This CDR3 is CASSIVLQGTNYGYTF. CDR3 in DNA: TGTGCCAGTAGTATAGTTCTCCAGGGAACTAACTATGGCTACACCTTC. Complete variable domain (other parts from reference TRBV19 and TRBJ1-2): DGGITQSPKYLFRKEGQNVTLSCEQNLNHDAMYWYRQDPGQGLRLIYYSQIVNDFQKGDIAEGYSVSREKKESFPLTVTSAQKNPTAFYLCASSIVLQGTNYGYTFGSGTRLTVV.

This chain joins TRBV2 and TRBJ2-3, with D tentatively TRBD2 (6 bases). V gave up 4 bases and J gave up 2 bases, with 10 bases separating them. This CDR3 is built from 14 residues. The germline CDR1 and CDR2 sequences are SNHLY and FYNNEI. The CDR3: CASSVADITDTQYF. The CDR3 nucleotides read TGTGCCAGCAGTGTAGCGGACATCACAGATACGCAGTATTTT.

This chain links TRBV5-8 with TRBJ1-5, with D uncertain. V gave up 2 bases and J gave up 0 bases, with 12 bases separating them. The CDR3 is 16 residues long. From germline, CDR1 is SGHTS and CDR2 YDEGEE. In nucleotides, the CDR3 is TGTGCCAGCAGCTTATTTGCCGGGAGTAGCAATCAGCCCCAGCATTTT. Translated: CASSLFAGSSNQPQHF.

The chain is built from TRBV10-1 and TRBJ2-5; 8 positions match TRBD1. Germline V gene sequence: CDR1 WNHNN, CDR2 SYGVQD (reference sequence). There are 13 residues in the CDR3. With V trimmed by 8 bases and J by 1 base, 3 bases remained unmatched. The CDR3 here is CASGGQGQETQYF. DNA for the CDR3: TGCGCCAGCGGAGGACAGGGCCAAGAGACCCAGTACTTC.

The chain combines TRBV14 with TRBJ2-7, with TRBD2 matching 13 bases. The junction had 3 bases not matched to a gene; V was cut back by 4 bases and J by 6 bases. The CDR3 is 14 amino acids. The V gene's germline CDR1 is SGHDN and CDR2 FVKESK. CDR3: CASSPWTSGSEQYF. The CDR3, as DNA: TGTGCCAGCAGCCCCTGGACTAGCGGGAGCGAGCAGTACTTC.

This sequence joins TRBV2 and TRBJ2-7; 8 nucleotides match TRBD1. There are 14 residues in the CDR3. V lost 6 bases, J lost 2 bases, and 6 bases stayed unmatched. Germline V gene lookup returns CDR1 SNHLY and CDR2 FYNNEI. CDR3 in DNA: TGTGCCAGCAGCGCCGGGACAGGCCCCTACGAGCAGTACTTC. Translation: CASSAGTGPYEQYF.

Written as DNA, the CDR3 is TGCGCCAGCAGCTTGGAGGCCATCTACCTAAACACTGAAGCTTTCTTT. Protein product: CASSLEAIYLNTEAFF. The chain couples TRBV5-1 to TRBJ1-1; no firm D call. This CDR3 region has 16 residues. V lost 0 bases and J lost 2, with 14 bases in between. From germline, CDR1 is SGHRS and CDR2 YFSETQ.

A note on this clone: This specimen includes other DNA sequences encoding the same CDR3. This chain links TRBV29-1 with TRBJ2-1, with D hard to call. Trimming cost V 0 bases and J 5 bases, with 11 bases left between them. There are 14 residues in the CDR3. CDR1 SQVTM and CDR2 ANQGSEA come from the germline V gene. The CDR3 DNA is TGCAGCGTTGAAGATAACGTTGTGGACAATGAGCAGTTCTTC. Its protein product is CSVEDNVVDNEQFF.

The gene calls are TRBV5-4 and TRBJ2-3; the D gene is possibly TRBD2 (6 bases). Germline V gene lookup returns CDR1 SGHNT and CDR2 YYREEE (reference sequence). CDR3 size: 12 residues. The V gene lost 6 bases and the J gene lost 4 bases, with 9 bases spanning the gap. As DNA, the CDR3 is TGTGCCAGCACCGGGAGATCAGATACGCAGTATTTT. Its translation is CASTGRSDTQYF.